The present TCR beta chain was sequenced within a study of CD8 T cells in ankylosing spondylitis. Notes on the study in general: A number of the motif variants had already been described in reactive arthritis synovial fluid and blood. Within ankylosing spondylitis blood, a TCR beta motif made up of under 10 highly homologous variants appeared to be characteristic.

TCRdb processed the 5' RACE reads anew with MiXCR; each CDR3 protein has one entry. The sample has about 450,000 distinct CDR3 sequences; approximately 26% are singletons. The sample holds a few counts of this clonotype. The antigen remains unidentified. V was pared by 0 bases and J by 4 bases, with 16 bases between. The CDR3 has 16 amino acids. Germline V lookup: CDR1 SGHRS, CDR2 YFSETQ. The genes are TRBV5-1 and TRBJ1-2; tentative D call: TRBD1 (5 bases). The sequenced material came from blood, either unsorted or a sorted T cell fraction (not recorded which). The TCR comes from a male donor with ankylosing spondylitis. CDR3 in DNA: TGCGCCAGCAGCTTGGAGATACAGACAGCTGGCTATGGCTACACCTTC. Protein sequence: CASSLEIQTAGYGYTF. The entire variable domain, with the rest obtained from reference TRBV5-1 and TRBJ1-2, is as follows: KAGVTQTPRYLIKTRGQQVTLSCSPISGHRSVSWYQQTPGQGLQFLFEYFSETQRNKGNFPGRFSGRQFSNSRSEMNVSTLELGDSALYLCASSLEIQTAGYGYTFGSGTRLTVV.